This T cell receptor beta chain was found in a study of cytomegalovirus exposure and HLA in healthy donors. The PCR made use of 60 Vbeta and 13 Jbeta primers. Using immunoSEQ multiplex PCR, the repertoire was profiled, and TCRdb retains in-frame clones only, with some absent. The sample lists 90,000 to 140,000 clones; roughly 13% were seen once. The CDR3 is made up of 14 amino acids. The V gene's germline CDR1 is MNHEY and CDR2 SVGAGI. V lost 8 bases and J 3 bases, leaving 17 bases between the germline ends. The receptor was isolated from a man in his forties in good health and CMV-seropositive. The rearrangement uses TRBV6-5 and TRBJ2-7, with D possibly being TRBD2 (7 bases). Sequenced material: PBMCs. The CDR3 reads CASSPGGFGYEQYF. The DNA of the CDR3 is TGTGCCAGCTCCCCGGGGGGCTTCGGCTACGAGCAGTACTTC.